Listed here are 9 T cell receptor beta chains from one sample, sequenced in a study of beta chain features in type 1 diabetes. The study's findings and limits: All four CD4+ subsets of Type 1 diabetes patients contained TCRB CDR3s that were moderately but significantly shorter.

These TCRs' antigens remain unknown. TCRB transcripts that were expressed got sequenced, as all of the isolated RNA had been reverse transcribed. TCRdb keeps only in-frame clones here, not all; method: immunoSEQ multiplex PCR. The table shows 600,000 to 700,000 clones, with roughly 12% occurring only once. Sequencing was performed on naive CD4+ T cells from blood. The receptors stem from a man aged 18 to 29 with type 1 diabetes.

This chain uses TRBV11-3 with TRBJ2-1; D is possibly TRBD1 (6 bases). V gave up 5 bases and J gave up 5 bases, with 10 bases separating them. This CDR3 is built from 13 residues. Germline V CDR1 and CDR2: SGHNT, YENEEA. CDR3 in DNA: TGTGCCAGCAGCCCGGGACACGACAATGAGCAGTTCTTC. Amino acid sequence: CASSPGHDNEQFF.

The chain joins TRBV7-9 to TRBJ2-7; D gene ambiguous. The CDR3 is 13 amino acids. The ends were cut back, 4 bases at V and 3 bases at J, with 10 bases in the middle. The germline CDR1 and CDR2 sequences are SEHNR and FQNEAQ (reference sequence). CDR3 sequence reads: CASSSDPFYEQYF. Written as DNA, the CDR3 is TGTGCCAGCAGCTCGGATCCTTTCTACGAGCAGTACTTC. Supplemented by reference TRBV7-9 and TRBJ2-7, the full variable domain reads DTGVSQNPRHKITKRGQNVTFRCDPISEHNRLYWYRQTLGQGPEFLTYFQNEAQLEKSRLLSDRFSAERPKGSFSTLEIQRTEQGDSAMYLCASSSDPFYEQYFGPGTRLTVT.

This chain joins TRBV2 and TRBJ1-1; TRBD1 is a possible D gene (6 bases). This CDR3 region has 16 residues. In germline, CDR1 is SNHLY, CDR2 FYNNEI. V lost 2 bases, J lost 5 bases, and 18 bases lay in between. The CDR3 nucleotides read TGTGCCAGCAGTGAAAGTCGGTTCAGGGGAGGGACTGAAGCTTTCTTT. It codes for CASSESRFRGGTEAFF.

Note on this clone: The same CDR3 is also encoded by other DNA sequences in this sample. J is TRBJ2-3 and V is TRBV18, with D hard to call. The CDR3 extends over 11 amino acids. V lost 6 bases and J 5 bases, leaving 6 bases between the germline ends. Germline V gives CDR1 KGHSH, CDR2 LQKENI. CDR3 protein: CASSPGDTQYF. The CDR3, as DNA: TGTGCCAGCTCGCCGGGAGATACGCAGTATTTT. The full variable domain, rest sourced from reference TRBV18 and TRBJ2-3, is NAGVMQNPRHLVRRRGQEARLRCSPMKGHSHVYWYRQLPEEGLKFMVYLQKENIIDESGMPKERFSAEFPKEGPSILRIQQVVRGDSAAYFCASSPGDTQYFGPGTRLTVL.

This clone was counted a few times. The chain employs TRBV6-1 and TRBJ2-1; D may be TRBD2 (6 bases). The CDR3 is 17 amino acids. V lost 4 bases and J lost 6, with 22 bases in between. CDR1 is MNHNS, CDR2 SASEGT, per germline. CDR3 DNA: TGTGCCAGCAGTGTTTCTCGGGACTTAAGCGAGGGCAATGAGCAGTTCTTC. This encodes CASSVSRDLSEGNEQFF.

This clone was detected a few times. CDR3 nucleotide sequence: TGTGCCTGGACCAGGGGAATTGTCGAGACTGAAGCTTTCTTT. Translation: CAWTRGIVETEAFF. The chain links TRBV30 to TRBJ1-1; maybe TRBD1 (6 bases). The CDR3 contains 14 residues. The V end was cut by 4 bases, the J end by 5 bases, with 17 bases between. CDR1 is GTSNPN and CDR2 is SVGIG in the germline V gene (reference sequence).

This clone was seen only a few times. The chain employs TRBV6-5 and TRBJ1-4; D is perhaps TRBD1 (5 bases). The CDR3 is made up of 16 amino acids. V lost 4 bases, J lost 8 bases, and 20 bases lay in between. Looked up from germline, CDR1 is MNHEY and CDR2 is SVGAGI. In DNA, the CDR3 is TGTGCCAGCAGTTCCCCCGGGACGCCGGAGGGGGAAAAACTGTTTTTT. This translates into CASSSPGTPEGEKLFF.

This chain uses TRBV4-1 with TRBJ2-2; D gene ambiguous. Trimming left V 0 bases short and J 6 bases short, with 8 bases between. Germline V gene sequence: CDR1 MGHRA, CDR2 YSYEKL. The CDR3 is 14 amino acids. The CDR3 bases are TGCGCCAGCAGCCAAGATTGGGTATCCGGGGAGCTGTTTTTT. Encoded protein: CASSQDWVSGELFF.

This clone has just a few counts. The chain uses TRBV9 and TRBJ1-6, with 8 nucleotides matching TRBD1. With 2 bases clipped from V and 7 bases from J, the junction kept 8 bases outside the gene matches. The germline V gene has CDR1 SGDLS and CDR2 YYNGEE. The CDR3 contains 16 residues. The CDR3 here is CASSVDPTGVNSPLHF. The CDR3 DNA sequence: TGTGCCAGCAGCGTTGATCCGACAGGGGTGAATTCACCCCTCCACTTT.